Following are 6 T cell receptor beta chains from one sample sequenced in a study of HIV-infected patients and healthy controls. TCRdb ran MiXCR on the 5' RACE reads and lists one entry per CDR3 protein. The table has under 70,000 distinct CDR3 sequences, under 25% seen once. Sequencing was carried out using CD4+ T cells from blood. Receptors originate from a human donor in good health.

In its sample, this clonotype was seen many times. The chain carries TRBV6-6 and TRBJ2-3, with 7 nucleotides matching TRBD2. The CDR3 covers 15 residues. The J segment lost 1 base and the V segment lost 2 bases, leaving 3 bases of the junction unmatched. Looked up from germline, CDR1 is MNHNY and CDR2 is SVGAGI (reference sequence). In nucleotides, the CDR3 is TGTGCCAGCAGTTACCCCGCGGGGGGCACAGATACGCAGTATTTT. Translation: CASSYPAGGTDTQYF.

This clonotype was detected a few times. This chain uses TRBV29-1 with TRBJ2-4; 11 positions agree with TRBD2. The CDR3 spans 18 residues. The germline CDR1 and CDR2 sequences are SQVTM and ANQGSEA. Trimming cost V 7 bases and J 2 bases; bases outside gene matches: 16. The CDR3 is CSAEGASGRTPSKNIQYF. In DNA form, the CDR3 reads TGCAGCGCCGAGGGCGCTAGCGGGAGGACCCCATCCAAAAACATTCAGTACTTC.

This clonotype is labeled as medium-sized. This chain links TRBV3-1 with TRBJ2-5; 9 positions match TRBD2. The CDR3 is 17 amino acids. The J segment lost 4 bases and the V segment lost 0 bases, leaving 9 bases of the junction unmatched. The germline V gene has CDR1 LGHDT and CDR2 YNNKEL (reference sequence). CDR3 nucleotides: TGTGCCAGCAGCCAAGATCCTAGCGGGATGAGGCGAGAGACCCAGTACTTC. Translated, it gives CASSQDPSGMRRETQYF.

A few counts support this clonotype. This chain connects TRBV20-1 to TRBJ1-1; D gene unclear. V dropped 5 bases and J dropped 5 bases, with 15 bases sitting between them. The CDR3 sequence is 13 residues long. Looked up from germline, CDR1 is DFQATT and CDR2 is SNEGSKA (reference sequence). CDR3: CSAVDGRRTEAFF. The CDR3 nucleotides are TGCAGTGCTGTGGACGGCCGTCGGACTGAAGCTTTCTTT.

The sample holds many counts of this clonotype. V is TRBV6-2 or TRBV6-3 and J is TRBJ1-5, with D perhaps TRBD1 (5 bases). The CDR3 length is 15 residues. V was shortened by 0 bases and J by 2 bases, with 8 bases between the two germline ends. Per the germline V gene, CDR1 is MNHEY and CDR2 is SVGEGT. DNA of the CDR3: TGTGCCAGCAGTTACTCGATCAGGGGCAATCAGCCCCAGCATTTT. This sequence encodes CASSYSIRGNQPQHF.

V and J are TRBV6-6 and TRBJ1-1; 7 bases line up with TRBD1. CDR1 is MNHNY and CDR2 is SVGAGI in the germline V gene (reference sequence). CDR3 length: 14 amino acids. V gave up 6 bases and J gave up 2 bases; unmatched junction bases: 6. The CDR3 loop is CASRAGGPNTEAFF. CDR3 bases: TGTGCCAGCAGAGCAGGGGGTCCAAACACTGAAGCTTTCTTT.